This T cell receptor beta chain derives from a study of Ad26.COV2.S vaccination and SARS-CoV-2 variants. Study details: Each vaccinee took Ad26.COV2.S intramuscularly, once or twice 56 days apart.

The CDR3 contains 13 residues. V dropped 8 bases and J dropped 2 bases, with 10 bases sitting between them. CDR1 SNHLY and CDR2 FYNNEI come from the germline V gene. Treatment meaning: some 19 received Ad26.COV2.S at low or high dose, single or two shots; roughly 5 received placebo; per-sample allocation not given. The study sampled participants on day 63 after the first vaccine or placebo injection. The administered vaccine (an Ad26 vector) expressed Wuhan-strain SARS-CoV-2 spike. Libraries were prepared by immunoSEQ multiplex PCR; TCRdb keeps only in-frame clonotypes and omits some of them. Among about 390,000 clones, around 92% were seen once, and the ten largest hold under 2%.

V gene TRBV2 combines with J gene TRBJ1-5; D not certain. This TCR came from a person aged 18-65 years who received the Ad26.COV2.S COVID-19 vaccine or a placebo. Sequencing used peripheral blood, obtained in a trial of Ad26.COV2.S vaccine versus placebo. The CDR3 region is CASLREGNQPQHF. The CDR3 DNA is TGTGCCAGCCTAAGGGAGGGCAATCAGCCCCAGCATTTT.